These T cell receptor beta chains were read from a single sample in a study of CD8 T cells in Susac syndrome. TCRdb analysed the immunoSEQ multiplex PCR reads with MiXCR anew, one entry per CDR3 protein. The sample records about 180,000 distinct CDR3 sequences, 85% to 95% being singletons. Sequencing was carried out using CD4+ T cells from PBMCs. These receptors all stem from a human donor with Susac syndrome. The CDR3 runs from the conserved cysteine through the conserved F or W. Fields, in order: V gene, D gene, clone size, J gene, CDR3 protein, CDR3 DNA. A D gene is named only where the DNA matches it firmly. Where a row states a size, it is once, few, many or the class of an expanded clone; other rows omit it.

V: TRBV24-1
D: TRBD2
size: NA
J: TRBJ2-2
CDR3: CATSEGTTTGELFF
DNA: TGTGCCACCAGTGAAGGGACTACGACCGGGGAGCTGTTTTTT

V: TRBV4-3
D: NA
size: NA
J: TRBJ1-2
CDR3: CASSQDFTVSYGYTF
DNA: TGCGCCAGCAGCCAAGATTTCACGGTTAGCTATGGCTACACCTTC

V: TRBV6-5
D: NA
size: NA
J: TRBJ2-1
CDR3: CASSYSGEQFF
DNA: TGTGCCAGCAGTTACTCGGGTGAGCAGTTCTTC

V: TRBV4-1
D: TRBD2
size: NA
J: TRBJ2-3
CDR3: CASSQRREAQDRYF
DNA: TGCGCCAGCAGCCAACGCCGGGAGGCCCAGGACCGGTATTTT

V: TRBV5-1
D: NA
size: NA
J: TRBJ2-1
CDR3: CASSLAVGQNEQFF
DNA: TGCGCCAGCAGCTTGGCCGTTGGACAAAATGAGCAGTTCTTC

V: TRBV2
D: TRBD1
size: few
J: TRBJ1-1
CDR3: CASRGDSLNTEAFF
DNA: TGTGCCAGCAGGGGGGACAGCCTGAACACTGAAGCTTTCTTT

V: TRBV25-1
D: TRBD1
size: NA
J: TRBJ1-2
CDR3: CASSEYTGTGNRYTF
DNA: TGTGCCAGCAGTGAATATACCGGGACAGGGAATCGCTACACCTTC

V: TRBV6-1
D: TRBD2
size: few
J: TRBJ2-3
CDR3: CASRRTSSPTDTQYF
DNA: TGTGCCAGCAGGCGGACTAGCTCACCCACAGATACGCAGTATTTT

V: TRBV10-3
D: NA
size: NA
J: TRBJ2-5
CDR3: CAISESDSGETQYF
DNA: TGTGCCATCAGTGAGTCGGACAGCGGGGAGACCCAGTACTTC

V: TRBV5-1
D: NA
size: NA
J: TRBJ2-3
CDR3: CASSPDGSTDTQYF
DNA: TGCGCCAGCAGCCCGGACGGCTCCACAGATACGCAGTATTTT

V: TRBV29-1
D: NA
size: NA
J: TRBJ2-5
CDR3: CSGGTLAAETQYF
DNA: TGCAGCGGCGGGACCCTCGCCGCGGAGACCCAGTACTTC